This T cell receptor (beta chain) was recorded in a study of cytomegalovirus exposure and HLA in healthy donors. General observations from the study: Clonal expansion, a later analysis showed, was greater in HLA-associated TCR beta chains than in equally common others.

As concerns this clone: Its specificity is unknown.

Vbeta (60) and Jbeta (13) primers were used in the PCR. Repertoires were generated with immunoSEQ multiplex PCR, while TCRdb's copy carries only in-frame clones and drops some. Among about 120,000 clones listed, around 81% were seen once. With V trimmed by 2 bases and J by 6 bases, 4 bases remained unmatched. CDR3 size: 14 residues. CDR1 and CDR2 from the germline V gene are SGHDT and YYEEEE. Each donor was nominally healthy when sampled (though unrecorded immune exposures were likely). The sample consisted of PBMCs. The clonotype comes from a woman between 35 and 50 years old in good health and CMV-seronegative. The rearrangement uses TRBV5-6 and TRBJ1-1; 10 positions match TRBD1. The DNA of the CDR3 is TGTGCCAGCAGCTTCGGACAGGGGGTGTCTGAAGCTTTCTTT. Translating gives CASSFGQGVSEAFF.